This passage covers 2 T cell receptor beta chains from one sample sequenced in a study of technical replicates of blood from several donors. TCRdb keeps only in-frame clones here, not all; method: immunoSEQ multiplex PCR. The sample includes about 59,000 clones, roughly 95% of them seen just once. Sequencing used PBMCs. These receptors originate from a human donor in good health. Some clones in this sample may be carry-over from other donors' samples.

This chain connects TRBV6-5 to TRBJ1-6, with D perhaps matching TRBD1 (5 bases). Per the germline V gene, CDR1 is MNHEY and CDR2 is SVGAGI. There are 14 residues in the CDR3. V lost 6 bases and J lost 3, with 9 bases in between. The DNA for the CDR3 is TGTGCCAGCAGCCCAGACAGCTATAATTCACCCCTCCACTTT. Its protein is CASSPDSYNSPLHF.

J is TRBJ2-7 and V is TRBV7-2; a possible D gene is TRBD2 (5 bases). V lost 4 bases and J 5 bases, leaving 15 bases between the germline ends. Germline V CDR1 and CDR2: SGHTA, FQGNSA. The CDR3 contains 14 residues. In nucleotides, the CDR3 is TGTGCCAGCAGCTCCATGAGGGTTACTGACGAGCAGTACTTC. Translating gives CASSSMRVTDEQYF.